This T cell receptor (beta chain) is from a study of regulatory T cells in long-lasting Graves disease. HTBI primers from iRepertoire and Arm-PCR of CDR3 regions yielded the TCR beta libraries. TCRdb used MiXCR to reprocess the multiplex PCR reads, holding one entry per CDR3 protein. The sample carries some 200,000 distinct CDR3 sequences, around a fifth recorded once. This clonotype was detected many times. As for time point: newly diagnosed GD, antithyroid drugs for less than 3 months. PBMCs were the source of the RNA used for TCR sequencing. The sample was also linked to a second study, of T cells in Graves' hyperthyroidism and ophthalmopathy.

The receptor's source is a woman aged 25 to 39 with Graves disease. The sequenced sample was peripheral blood mononuclear cells (PBMCs), obtained at new diagnosis, from a patient treated with antithyroid drugs.

The chain's CDR3 is CASSQGMRTEAFF. The CDR3 coding sequence is TGTGCCAGCAGCCAGGGTATGAGAACTGAAGCTTTCTTT. The rearrangement uses TRBV9 and TRBJ1-1; TRBD1 is a possible D gene (5 bases). Germline V gene lookup returns CDR1 SGDLS and CDR2 YYNGEE. V lost 4 bases and J lost 5, with 12 bases in between. The CDR3 spans 13 residues.